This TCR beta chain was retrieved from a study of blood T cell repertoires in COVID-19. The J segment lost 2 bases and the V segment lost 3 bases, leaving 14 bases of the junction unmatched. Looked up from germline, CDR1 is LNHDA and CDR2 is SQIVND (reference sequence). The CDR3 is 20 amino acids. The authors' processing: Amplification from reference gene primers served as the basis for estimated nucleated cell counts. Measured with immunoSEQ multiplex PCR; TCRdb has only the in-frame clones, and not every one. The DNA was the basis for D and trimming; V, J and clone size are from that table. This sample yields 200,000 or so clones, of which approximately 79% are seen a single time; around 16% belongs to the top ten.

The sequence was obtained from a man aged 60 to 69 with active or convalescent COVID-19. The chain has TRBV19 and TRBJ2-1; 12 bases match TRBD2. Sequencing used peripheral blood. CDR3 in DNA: TGTGCCAGTAGTATCGATATTGGACTAGCGGGACTAAGGGCCTACAATGAGCAGTTCTTC. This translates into CASSIDIGLAGLRAYNEQFF. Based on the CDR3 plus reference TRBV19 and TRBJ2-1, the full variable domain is DGGITQSPKYLFRKEGQNVTLSCEQNLNHDAMYWYRQDPGQGLRLIYYSQIVNDFQKGDIAEGYSVSREKKESFPLTVTSAQKNPTAFYLCASSIDIGLAGLRAYNEQFFGPGTRLTVL.